This TCR beta chain stems from a study of shared clonotypes between healthy human individuals. Whole-study results and caveats: Larger estimated richness was generally recorded for naive subsets relative to memory subsets. Donor clonotype sharing was expected to depend on sequencing depth.

The authors split each subset's genomic DNA evenly across several immunoSEQ plates. Measured with immunoSEQ multiplex PCR; TCRdb has only the in-frame clones, and not every one. The repertoire has approximately 100,000 clones, 68% of them found once; the top ten carry roughly 24%. In its sample, this clone was seen a few times. Its cognate antigen is unknown. CDR3 length: 16 residues. V was shortened by 0 bases and J by 4 bases, with 16 bases between the two germline ends. Germline V gene sequence: CDR1 SGHRS, CDR2 YFSETQ. J is TRBJ2-5 and V is TRBV5-1, with D perhaps matching TRBD2 (6 bases). The TCR sequence derives from a woman in her twenties or thirties in good health. The sequenced sample was memory CD8+ T cells sorted from blood. Subset reported: CD45RO+ cells pooled with CCR7-negative TemRA cells. CDR3 nucleotides: TGCGCCAGCAGCTTGGGGATAGGAGGGATGGGAGAGACCCAGTACTTC. Translating it yields CASSLGIGGMGETQYF.